This T cell receptor beta chain was recorded in a study of blood T cells in healthy people across ages. The authors ran a second PCR of about 7 to 12 cycles using a sample-barcoded 5' primer and a J-beta primer mix. Per-sample output comprised a minimum of 3 million paired-end reads containing CDR3. TCRdb passed the 5' RACE reads through MiXCR, listing each CDR3 protein once. The sample lists about 1 million distinct CDR3 sequences, 35% to 50% occurring once. The length of the CDR3 is 14 residues. Trimming took 3 bases from V and 10 from J; bases not matched to a gene: 9. Germline CDR1 and CDR2: LGHNA and YNFKEQ. This clonotype was seen a few times. The antigen is unknown. General study findings and limits: The diversity estimates, figures obtained from one million T cells, were considered underestimates.

Source material: blood. This TCR derives from a woman aged 55-69 years in good health. This chain uses TRBV4-2 with TRBJ2-3; 8 nucleotides align to TRBD2. The CDR3 coding sequence is TGTGCCAGCAGCCAGGCGGGGGGTCCGGAATCGCAGTATTTT. Its translation is CASSQAGGPESQYF.